The following is a T cell receptor beta chain sequence with its context. This CDR3 comprises 16 residues. V lost 5 bases to trimming and J lost 0 bases, with 14 bases between them. Germline V gives CDR1 SGHTA, CDR2 FQGTGA. TCRdb's table, derived via immunoSEQ multiplex PCR, lists solely in-frame clones and lacks some. The data contain some 130,000 clones, 80% to 90% of them singletons. Regarding time point: blood 2 weeks post-SBRT. Documented treatment: 15 Gy SBRT to primary tumor, nephrectomy 4 weeks later. Serial blood draws occurred at baseline and 2 and 4 weeks post-SBRT. The data stem from a study of radiation and T cells in renal cell carcinoma. Study-wide context: Nephrectomy followed 15 Gy stereotactic body radiation by 4 weeks.

V usage is TRBV7-3 and J usage is TRBJ2-1; D unclear. The clonotype comes from a woman in her fifties or sixties with renal cell carcinoma. Here the sequenced sample was blood, taken from a patient whose treatment included radiotherapy and nephrectomy. The CDR3 nucleotides are TGTGCCAGCAGCCCTCCGGACCGTTCCTCCTACAATGAGCAGTTCTTC. Protein: CASSPPDRSSYNEQFF.